The T cell receptor (beta chain) described here comes from a study of blood T cell repertoires in COVID-19. Overall study: Samples of COVID-19 (acute and convalescent) were obtained from the United States, Italy and Spain. Sample material is recorded as cDNA or gDNA derived from T cells, B-cell-depleted T cells, or PBMCs.

Original handling: Estimation of nucleated cell counts relied on the amplification of reference gene primers. Assay used: immunoSEQ multiplex PCR; TCRdb lists only in-frame clones, some missing. The V and J calls and clone size were taken over from that table, and D and trimming were inferred from the DNA. This sample has 300,000 to 350,000 clones, with approximately 83% found just once. This clone has a handful of counts. The sample was PBMCs or T cells enriched from blood (not recorded which). The clonotype comes from a woman in her forties with acute COVID-19.

The CDR3 sequence: CASSSGRRYTF. In DNA form, the CDR3 reads TGTGCCAGTAGCTCGGGAAGGCGCTACACCTTC. The rearrangement links TRBV19 to TRBJ1-2; D gene ambiguous. Per germline, CDR1 LNHDA and CDR2 SQIVND (reference sequence). The CDR3 sequence is 11 residues long. Trimming took 6 bases from V and 9 from J, leaving 11 bases between them.